Shown below are 26 T cell receptor beta chains from a single sample sequenced in a study of identical twins. In TCRdb, the 5' RACE reads were re-called with MiXCR into one record per CDR3 protein. The top ten clones hold 9% to 10% of a sample with around 240,000 distinct CDR3 sequences, about 10% of them seen once. The specimen was memory T cells sorted from blood. The source of these receptors is a man in his forties or fifties in good health.

The table lists this clonotype with many counts. The chain has TRBV11-2 and TRBJ2-5; 7 bases fit TRBD1. CDR1 is SGHAT, CDR2 FQNNGV, per germline. Unmatched junction bases numbered 5, after V lost 2 bases and J lost 5 bases. The CDR3 spans 14 residues. The CDR3 loop reads CASSLNRGPETQYF. The CDR3 nucleotides read TGTGCCAGCAGCTTAAACAGGGGTCCCGAGACCCAGTACTTC.

This clonotype was found a few times. The chain employs TRBV6-2 or TRBV6-3 and TRBJ2-5; 9 bases match TRBD2. The V segment lost 6 bases and the J segment 4 bases; nucleotides outside the gene matches: 6. The CDR3 is 14 residues long. Germline lookup yields CDR1 MNHEY and CDR2 SVGEGT. CDR3 protein: CASRTSGGGETQYF. The CDR3, as DNA: TGTGCCAGCAGGACTAGCGGAGGGGGAGAGACCCAGTACTTC.

This clonotype was observed a few times. The V call is TRBV11-2, the J call TRBJ1-2; TRBD1 is a possible D gene (5 bases). The germline V gene has CDR1 SGHAT and CDR2 FQNNGV. The V and J ends lost 5 bases and 4 bases respectively, with 8 bases between them. The CDR3 is 12 amino acids. DNA for the CDR3: TGTGCCAGCAGCCCCGGGGGCTATGGCTACACCTTC. This sequence encodes CASSPGGYGYTF.

The chain uses TRBV25-1 and TRBJ1-2; tentative D call: TRBD1 (5 bases). V lost 8 bases and J 6 bases, leaving 10 bases between the germline ends. The CDR3 loop spans 11 amino acids. CDR1 is MGHDK, CDR2 SYGVNS, per germline. CDR3 sequence (DNA): TGTGCCAGCCGCCAGGGAAATGGCTACACCTTC. This sequence encodes CASRQGNGYTF.

This clonotype has only a few counts. The chain is built from TRBV7-8 and TRBJ1-3, with D uncertain. The CDR3 runs 15 residues. With 5 bases removed from V and 2 bases from J, the gap between germline ends came to 13 bases. Germline CDR1 reads SGHVS; CDR2 reads FQNEAQ. The CDR3 region is CASSMGRRPGNTIYF. CDR3 sequence (DNA): TGTGCCAGCAGCATGGGCAGGCGACCTGGAAACACCATATATTTT.

This chain joins TRBV6-4 and TRBJ1-6; TRBD1 might be the D (5 bases). This CDR3 is built from 15 residues. V shed 7 bases and J shed 8 bases, with 18 bases lying between them. Germline V gives CDR1 MRHNA, CDR2 SNTAGT. The DNA for the CDR3 is TGTGCCAGCACTTGGCAGGGTTCATCGGATTCACCCCTCCACTTT. This codes for CASTWQGSSDSPLHF.

This clonotype was found many times. The gene calls are TRBV20-1 and TRBJ1-5; perhaps TRBD1 as D (5 bases). V shed 5 bases and J shed 2 bases, with 13 bases lying between them. CDR3 size: 14 residues. The germline V gene encodes CDR1 DFQATT and CDR2 SNEGSKA (reference sequence). The CDR3, as DNA: TGCAGTGCTGCTGAGGGAGGGGGCAATCAGCCCCAGCATTTT. This sequence encodes CSAAEGGGNQPQHF.

This clonotype was seen ten or more times. The chain combines TRBV24-1 with TRBJ2-2; 7 bases align to TRBD1. The CDR3 is 15 amino acids. Looked up from germline, CDR1 is KGHDR and CDR2 is SFDVKD. V gave up 5 bases and J gave up 3 bases; unmatched junction bases: 5. The chain's CDR3 is CATSVATGYTGELFF. The DNA of the CDR3 is TGTGCCACCAGTGTTGCGACAGGGTACACCGGGGAGCTGTTTTTT.

With respect to this clonotype: This could be a read error, since a much larger clone is one nucleotide away. J is TRBJ2-2 and V is TRBV11-2; 7 bases map to TRBD2. This CDR3 spans 13 amino acids. The germline gives CDR1 SGHAT, CDR2 FQNNGV. The CDR3 protein is CASSLVGSGALFF. The DNA of the CDR3 is TGTGCCAGCAGCTTAGTAGGGAGCGGGGCGCTGTTTTTT.

The sample holds many counts of this clonotype. The chain employs TRBV6-1 and TRBJ2-1, with 13 bases identical to TRBD2. Germline assignment: CDR1 MNHNS and CDR2 SASEGT. The V segment lost 4 bases and the J segment 9 bases; nucleotides outside the gene matches: 3. This CDR3 region has 14 residues. CDR3 in amino acids: CASSGTSGSREQFF. Written as DNA, the CDR3 is TGTGCCAGCAGTGGGACTAGCGGGAGCCGTGAGCAGTTCTTC.

This sequence joins TRBV7-2 and TRBJ2-3; 14 positions agree with TRBD2. Trimming took 6 bases from V and 6 from J; bases not matched to a gene: 5. The CDR3 is 15 amino acids. Per germline, CDR1 SGHTA and CDR2 FQGNSA. In DNA form, the CDR3 reads TGTGCCAGCAGAAAAGGACTAGCGGGAGGCGATACGCAGTATTTT. Translating it yields CASRKGLAGGDTQYF.

Concerning this clonotype itself: This clone may be a read error of a much larger clone one base away. The chain recombines TRBV20-1 with TRBJ1-1; D is ambiguous. Germline-derived CDR1 and CDR2 are DFQATT and SNEGSKA (reference sequence). The length of the CDR3 is 13 residues. The chain's CDR3 is CSSRAAMNTEAFF. The DNA for the CDR3 is TGCAGTTCTAGGGCCGCAATGAACACTGAAGCTTTCTTT.

The V and J genes are TRBV7-6 and TRBJ2-3; 11 bases align to TRBD2. CDR1 is SGHVS and CDR2 is FNYEAQ in the germline V gene. The CDR3 extends over 17 amino acids. J gave up 6 bases and V 0 bases, and 8 bases lay outside the gene matches. The CDR3 loop is CASSLAYSGGGKDTQYF. The DNA of the CDR3 is TGTGCCAGCAGCTTAGCGTATAGCGGGGGGGGCAAGGATACGCAGTATTTT.

V is TRBV10-3 and J is TRBJ2-3; a weak D match, TRBD2 (5 bases). V shed 3 bases and J shed 3 bases, with 7 bases lying between them. The germline V gene encodes CDR1 ENHRY and CDR2 SYGVKD. CDR3 length equals 13 residues. The CDR3 protein is CAISEKRTDTQYF. The CDR3 nucleotides are TGTGCCATCAGTGAAAAGCGGACAGATACGCAGTATTTT.

This clonotype was seen at least ten times. V gene TRBV7-2 combines with J gene TRBJ2-7; maybe TRBD2 (6 bases). Trimming pared 7 bases from V and 0 bases from J, leaving 16 bases between. Germline CDR1 is SGHTA and CDR2 is FQGNSA. The CDR3 contains 15 residues. The CDR3 reads CASTGGDGSSYEQYF. CDR3 in DNA: TGTGCCAGCACGGGTGGCGACGGGAGCTCCTACGAGCAGTACTTC.

This clonotype was seen only a few times. This rearrangement joins TRBV2 to TRBJ2-2; D perhaps matches TRBD1 (6 bases). The CDR3 runs 15 residues. The V end was cut by 6 bases, the J end by 7 bases, with 18 bases between. CDR1 is SNHLY and CDR2 is FYNNEI in the germline V gene. Here the CDR3 DNA reads TGTGCCAGCAGGGGGGCTACGAGGAAAGACGGGGAGCTGTTTTTT. Its translation is CASRGATRKDGELFF.

In this sample, this clonotype turned up many times. This chain uses TRBV9 with TRBJ2-2, with 12 bases lining up with TRBD1. CDR3 length: 16 amino acids. Per germline, CDR1 SGDLS and CDR2 YYNGEE. Trimming at V came to 4 bases and at J to 2 bases, leaving 3 bases not matched to a gene. For the CDR3, the DNA is TGTGCCAGCAGCTCCGGGACAGGGGGCAACACCGGGGAGCTGTTTTTT. As protein: CASSSGTGGNTGELFF.

This clonotype was found a few times. This chain links TRBV19 with TRBJ1-5, with D maybe TRBD1 (6 bases). Trimming pared 3 bases from V and 15 bases from J, leaving 18 bases between. Germline CDR1 is LNHDA and CDR2 is SQIVND (reference sequence). The CDR3 has 13 residues. The DNA for the CDR3 is TGTGCCAGTAGTATTGGCGCAGGGGCCCCTATGCATTTT. This encodes CASSIGAGAPMHF.

This clonotype was observed a few times. The chain links TRBV6-2 or TRBV6-3 to TRBJ2-7; the match to TRBD2 covers 7 bases. Germline V gives CDR1 MNHEY, CDR2 SVGEGT. CDR3 length: 15 residues. Trimming took 7 bases from V and 2 from J; bases not matched to a gene: 11. The CDR3: CASTDPTGTTYEQYF. CDR3 nucleotides: TGTGCCAGCACCGACCCCACCGGGACTACCTACGAGCAGTACTTC.

J is TRBJ1-3 and V is TRBV6-2 or TRBV6-3, with 7 bases lining up with TRBD1. Trimming took 4 bases from V and 0 from J; bases not matched to a gene: 0. CDR1 MNHEY and CDR2 SVGEGT come from the germline V gene. This CDR3 spans 14 amino acids. The CDR3 DNA follows: TGTGCCAGCAGTTGGGACAGCTCTGGAAACACCATATATTTT. Protein: CASSWDSSGNTIYF.

In this sample, this clonotype turned up many times. The chain carries TRBV20-1 and TRBJ2-7, with 8 nucleotides matching TRBD1. The V and J ends lost 3 bases and 3 bases, in that order; junction bases with no gene match: 13. This CDR3 comprises 16 residues. The germline CDR1 and CDR2 sequences are DFQATT and SNEGSKA (reference sequence). The DNA of the CDR3 is TGCAGTGCTAGGCCCCTCCGGACAGGGTCCATCTACGAGCAGTACTTC. Its protein is CSARPLRTGSIYEQYF.

This clonotype was found many times. The rearrangement joins TRBV29-1 to TRBJ2-2; D not resolved. V lost 7 bases and J lost 0, with 9 bases in between. Germline CDR1 reads SQVTM; CDR2 reads ANQGSEA. This CDR3 contains 13 residues. Here the CDR3 DNA reads TGCAGCGCGATGGAAGCGAACACCGGGGAGCTGTTTTTT. Translation: CSAMEANTGELFF.

This chain joins TRBV6-2 or TRBV6-3 and TRBJ2-7, with D unclear. Trimming took off 7 bases at V and 2 bases at J, with 12 bases between the two ends. Germline-derived CDR1 and CDR2 are MNHEY and SVGEGT. This CDR3 has 13 residues. The CDR3: CASTQALPYEQYF. DNA of the CDR3: TGTGCCAGCACCCAGGCGCTGCCCTACGAGCAGTACTTC.

This clonotype has a handful of counts. The V gene is TRBV9, the J gene TRBJ2-6; D gene uncertain. The CDR3 has 13 residues. Deletions cut 9 bases from V and 2 bases from J, with 9 bases between. Germline lookup yields CDR1 SGDLS and CDR2 YYNGEE. The CDR3 DNA reads as TGTGCCAACCGGCCCCCTGGGGCCAACGTCCTGACTTTC. This sequence encodes CANRPPGANVLTF. The full variable domain, in which reference TRBV9 and TRBJ2-6 provide the parts outside the CDR3, is DSGVTQTPKHLITATGQRVTLRCSPRSGDLSVYWYQQSLDQGLQFLIQYYNGEERAKGNILERFSAQQFPDLHSELNLSSLELGDSALYFCANRPPGANVLTFGAGSRLTVL.

The V call is TRBV29-1, the J call TRBJ1-1; D is perhaps TRBD1 (5 bases). V shed 5 bases and J shed 1 base, with 11 bases lying between them. In germline, CDR1 is SQVTM, CDR2 ANQGSEA. This CDR3 is 13 amino acids long. The CDR3 sequence: CSVPWGGNTEAFF. The CDR3 coding sequence is TGCAGCGTTCCCTGGGGGGGGAACACTGAAGCTTTCTTT.

In this sample, this clonotype turned up a few times. The V and J genes are TRBV11-1 and TRBJ2-6; TRBD2 aligns across 13 bases. This CDR3 contains 20 residues. The germline V gene encodes CDR1 SGHAT and CDR2 FQDESV (reference sequence). V shed 5 bases and J 0 bases; nucleotides not matched to a gene: 10. The CDR3 region has the DNA TGTGCCAGCAGCCCTCTGACTAGCGGGAGGTTAAGCTCTGGGGCCAACGTCCTGACTTTC. It specifies CASSPLTSGRLSSGANVLTF.